This passage covers 13 T cell receptor beta chains from one sample sequenced in a study of tumor-infiltrating lymphocytes in primary liver carcinoma. Reverse transcription of 500 ng total RNA with a constant-region primer produced TCR beta cDNA. Three-round nested multiplex PCR performed with slightly modified ARM-PCR produced the TCR beta libraries. The two initial PCR rounds, about 9 cycles each, used TRBV1-TRBV30 forward and C-beta reverse primers. TCRdb independently ran MiXCR on the multiplex PCR reads; one entry per CDR3 protein. The sample has 90,000 to 150,000 distinct CDR3 sequences; around two thirds are singletons. Unsorted bulk tissue of roughly 20-31 mg yielded co-extracted RNA and DNA. The specimen sequenced was tumor-adjacent normal liver tissue. Receptor source: a woman aged 55-70 years with primary liver carcinoma and hepatitis B virus infection.

Of note for this clonotype: One end of the junction fails to match germline, which may point to a read error. The rearrangement joins TRBV11-2 to TRBJ2-2, with 12 bases matching TRBD2. Germline lookup yields CDR1 SGHAT and CDR2 FQNNGV. There are 19 residues in the CDR3. Here the CDR3 reads CVSSLSRLVSSGRAGELFF. The CDR3 nucleotides are TGTGTCAGCAGCTTATCCAGGCTGGTGTCTAGCGGGAGGGCTGGGGAACTGTTTTTT.

The CDR3, as DNA: TGTGCCAGCAGCAAAGAGGGGACGGAACTAGAGACCCAGTACTTC. It is translated as CASSKEGTELETQYF. The V call is TRBV21-1, the J call TRBJ2-5; the table's TRBD1 call for D was not verified on the DNA. TRBV21-1 is flagged as a pseudogene. The CDR3 consists of 15 residues.

Worth noting for this clonotype: A much larger clone lies a single base off, so this may be a read error. The V gene is TRBV28, the J gene TRBJ2-5, with TRBD2 as a possible D gene (6 bases). The germline CDR1 and CDR2 sequences are MDHEN and SYDVKM. The CDR3 is made up of 15 amino acids. V was shortened by 5 bases and J by 7 bases, with 20 bases between the two germline ends. For the CDR3, the DNA is TGTGCCAGCAGTCCCGGCGGGGTCGGGGAAAGGACCCAGTACTTC. Translation gives CASSPGGVGERTQYF. Complete variable domain (other parts from reference TRBV28 and TRBJ2-5): DVKVTQSSRYLVKRTGEKVFLECVQDMDHENMFWYRQDPGLGLRLIYFSYDVKMKEKGDIPEGYSVSREKKERFSLILESASTNQTSMYLCASSPGGVGERTQYFGPGTRLLVL.

There are many counts of this clonotype. J is TRBJ2-4 and V is TRBV30; 8 bases are shared with TRBD1. This CDR3 spans 14 amino acids. Germline CDR1 GTSNPN, CDR2 SVGIG (reference sequence). V lost 2 bases to trimming and J lost 5 bases; unmatched junction nucleotides: 5. The chain's CDR3 is CAWSQGTGENIQYF. CDR3 nucleotide sequence: TGTGCCTGGAGTCAAGGGACAGGTGAAAACATTCAGTACTTC.

Notes on this clonotype: One base away lies a much larger clone, so this may be a sequencing read error. The rearrangement links TRBV4-2 to TRBJ2-3; TRBD2 matches 10 bases. Germline lookup yields CDR1 LGHNA and CDR2 YNFKEQ. The CDR3 consists of 17 residues. CDR3 sequence reads: CASLGPRVAGGKDTQNF. In DNA, the CDR3 is TGTGCCAGCTTAGGGCCCAGGGTAGCGGGAGGAAAAGATACGCAGAATTTT.

The chain recombines TRBV28 with TRBJ1-2; D ambiguous. V dropped 2 bases and J dropped 11 bases, with 15 bases sitting between them. Per the germline V gene, CDR1 is MDHEN and CDR2 is SYDVKM. The CDR3 length is 13 residues. In DNA form, the CDR3 reads TGTGCCAGCAGTTTAGGTAGGGTTTATGATTACACCTTC. This encodes CASSLGRVYDYTF.

The V and J genes are TRBV2 and TRBJ2-1; 9 positions match TRBD2. Germline loops: CDR1 SNHLY, CDR2 FYNNEI. Trimming removed 8 bases from V and 7 bases from J; junction bases left unmatched: 0. The CDR3 is 11 residues long. The CDR3 is CASGLANEQFF. Written as DNA, the CDR3 is TGTGCCAGCGGACTAGCGAATGAGCAGTTCTTC.

Regarding this clonotype: Germline and junction disagree at one end, which may indicate a read error. The rearrangement uses TRBV5-1 and TRBJ2-2; maybe TRBD2 (6 bases). The germline V gene encodes CDR1 SGHRS and CDR2 YFSETQ. The CDR3 spans 15 residues. CDR3 DNA: TGCGCCAACAGCCGGCGGGACTCTAACACCAGGGAGCTGTTCTTT. Translation: CANSRRDSNTRELFF.

In this sample, this clonotype turned up a few times. A much larger clone lies a single base off, so this may be a read error. The genes are TRBV28 and TRBJ1-2; D call uncertain. The CDR3 totals 13 residues. The germline V gene encodes CDR1 MDHEN and CDR2 SYDVKM. The V and J ends lost 8 bases and 4 bases respectively, with 14 bases between them. DNA for the CDR3: TGTGCCAGCGGCCTAATCGGCGTCTATGGCTACACCTTC. Its translation is CASGLIGVYGYTF.

A word on this clonotype: The CDR3 carries no conserved terminal phenylalanine or tryptophan, so it likely arises from a read error. V is TRBV29-1 and J is TRBJ1-1, with 12 nucleotides matching TRBD1. The trim removed 4 bases at V and 2 bases at J, leaving 5 bases unmatched. The CDR3 consists of 15 residues. Germline lookup yields CDR1 SQVTM and CDR2 ANQGSEA. The CDR3 region is CSVGGQGASNTEAFL. The CDR3 DNA reads as TGCAGCGTTGGGGGACAGGGGGCTTCAAACACTGAAGCTTTCCTT.

At least ten counts were recorded for this clonotype. The chain joins TRBV7-9 to TRBJ2-5; no definite D call. In germline, CDR1 is SEHNR, CDR2 FQNEAQ (reference sequence). Trimming removed 0 bases at V and 6 bases at J, with 8 bases between. This CDR3 comprises 13 residues. CDR3 DNA sequence: TGTGCCAGCAGCTTAGCGCCGCGGCAGACCCAGTACTTC. This gives the protein CASSLAPRQTQYF.

Notes on this clonotype: At one boundary the junction diverges from the germline segment, which might be a read error. The rearrangement uses TRBV6-5 and TRBJ1-5; D gene ambiguous. The CDR3 spans 15 residues. In germline, CDR1 is MNHEY, CDR2 SVGAGI. CDR3 DNA: TGTGCCAGCAGCCACGGATGGGATAGTAATCAGCCCCAACATTTT. It yields the protein CASSHGWDSNQPQHF.

This clonotype turned up a few times. Mismatch with germline at one junction end may stem from a read error. This sequence joins TRBV5-5 and TRBJ2-2, with D perhaps matching TRBD2 (6 bases). Germline V gene data show CDR1 as SGHKS and CDR2 as YYEKEE (reference sequence). This CDR3 contains 15 residues. This chain's CDR3 is CASSFMEGNTRELFF. CDR3 sequence (DNA): TGTGCCAGCAGCTTTATGGAGGGAAACACCCGGGAGCTGTTTTTT. Supplemented by reference TRBV5-5 and TRBJ2-2, the full variable domain reads DAGVTQSPTHLIKTRGQQVTLRCSPISGHKSVSWYQQVLGQGPQFIFQYYEKEERGRGNFPDRFSARQFPNYSSELNVNALLLGDSALYLCASSFMEGNTRELFFGEGSRLTVL.